The 5 T cell receptor beta chains in this list originate from one sample, sequenced in a study of patients and donors after allogeneic stem cell transplantation. TCRdb called the RT-PCR reads again in MiXCR, with one record for every CDR3 protein. Of about 11,000 distinct CDR3 sequences in the sample, approximately 22% were seen once. The material sequenced was blood, either unsorted or a sorted T cell fraction (not recorded which). The origin of the receptors is a human donor who was either an allogeneic HSCT recipient or a stem cell or donor lymphocyte infusion donor (not recorded which). It is not recorded whose cells these are; they may come from a transplant donor.

The J gene is TRBJ2-7, the V gene TRBV9, with D possibly called TRBD1 or TRBD2 (5 bases each). V was clipped by 0 bases and J by 4 bases, with 11 bases between them. The V gene's germline CDR1 is SGDLS and CDR2 YYNGEE. The CDR3 has 14 residues. CDR3 loop: CASSVGDGPYEQYF. Written as DNA, the CDR3 is TGTGCCAGCAGCGTAGGGGACGGACCATACGAGCAGTACTTC.

This chain joins TRBV2 and TRBJ1-2, with no clear D. The CDR3 length is 13 residues. Germline CDR1 SNHLY, CDR2 FYNNEI. The V end was cut by 9 bases, the J end by 2 bases, with 13 bases between. CDR3 loop: CASSPELNYGYTF. The CDR3 nucleotides are TGTGCCAGTAGTCCTGAGTTAAACTATGGCTACACCTTC. The full variable domain, its missing parts supplied by reference TRBV2 and TRBJ1-2, is EPEVTQTPSHQVTQMGQEVILRCVPISNHLYFYWYRQILGQKVEFLVSFYNNEISEKSEIFDDQFSVERPDGSNFTLKIRSTKLEDSAMYFCASSPELNYGYTFGSGTRLTVV.

This clonotype appeared once. The chain links TRBV7-6 to TRBJ2-2; 8 bases match TRBD1. The trim removed 5 bases at V and 4 bases at J, leaving 9 bases unmatched. The CDR3 is 16 residues long. Germline CDR1 is SGHVS and CDR2 is FNYEAQ. The CDR3 loop is CASSLTRTGRTGELFF. Written as DNA, the CDR3 is TGTGCCAGCAGCCTGACCAGGACAGGGCGCACCGGGGAGCTGTTTTTT.

The V gene is TRBV5-1, the J gene TRBJ1-1; D ambiguous. Germline values: CDR1 SGHRS, CDR2 YFSETQ. The CDR3 is 13 amino acids. The V and J ends lost 2 bases and 1 base respectively, with 6 bases between them. CDR3 in amino acids: CASSLSQNTEAFF. Written as DNA, the CDR3 is TGCGCCAGCAGCTTATCACAGAACACTGAAGCTTTCTTT.

This clonotype was seen a few times. This sequence joins TRBV5-1 and TRBJ1-1; 10 nucleotides line up with TRBD1. V lost 3 bases to trimming and J lost 5 bases; unmatched junction nucleotides: 4. The CDR3 runs 14 residues. The germline CDR1 and CDR2 sequences are SGHRS and YFSETQ. Here the CDR3 DNA reads TGCGCCAGCAGCTCGACAGGGGGCAGGACTGAAGCTTTCTTT. Encoded protein: CASSSTGGRTEAFF.